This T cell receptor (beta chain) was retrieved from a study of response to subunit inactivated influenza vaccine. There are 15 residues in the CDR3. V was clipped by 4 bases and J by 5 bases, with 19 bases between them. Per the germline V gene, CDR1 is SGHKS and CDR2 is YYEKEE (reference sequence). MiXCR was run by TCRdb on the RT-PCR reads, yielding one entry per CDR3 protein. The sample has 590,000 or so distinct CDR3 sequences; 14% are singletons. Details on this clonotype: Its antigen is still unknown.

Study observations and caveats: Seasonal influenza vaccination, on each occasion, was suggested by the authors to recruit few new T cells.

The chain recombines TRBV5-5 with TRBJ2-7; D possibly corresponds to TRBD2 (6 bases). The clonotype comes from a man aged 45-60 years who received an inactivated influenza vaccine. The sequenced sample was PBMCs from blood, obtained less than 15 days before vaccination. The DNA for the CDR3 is TGTGCCAGCAGCCCATTGGGGCAAGGAGGGAACGAGCAGTACTTC. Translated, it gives CASSPLGQGGNEQYF.